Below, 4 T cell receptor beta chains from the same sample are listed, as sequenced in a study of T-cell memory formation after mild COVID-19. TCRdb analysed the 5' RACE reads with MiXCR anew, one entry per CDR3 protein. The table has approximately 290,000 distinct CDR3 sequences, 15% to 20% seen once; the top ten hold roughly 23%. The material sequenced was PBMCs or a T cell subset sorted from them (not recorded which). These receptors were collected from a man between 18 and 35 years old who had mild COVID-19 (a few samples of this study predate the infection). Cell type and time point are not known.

The CDR3 region is CASSNRGAARTYEQYF. The CDR3 DNA follows: TGTGCCAGCAGTAACCGCGGGGCGGCCCGAACCTACGAGCAGTACTTC. V gene TRBV27 combines with J gene TRBJ2-7, with a weak D call TRBD2 (6 bases). V was shortened by 5 bases and J by 2 bases, with 19 bases between the two germline ends. Germline CDR1 reads MNHEY; CDR2 reads SMNVEV (reference sequence). CDR3 length: 16 residues.

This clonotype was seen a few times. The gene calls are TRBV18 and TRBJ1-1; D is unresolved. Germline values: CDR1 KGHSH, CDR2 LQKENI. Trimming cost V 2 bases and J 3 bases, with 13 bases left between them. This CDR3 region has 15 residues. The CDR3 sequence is CASSPWTGIDTEAFF. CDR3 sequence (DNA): TGTGCCAGCTCACCATGGACGGGAATTGACACTGAAGCTTTCTTT.

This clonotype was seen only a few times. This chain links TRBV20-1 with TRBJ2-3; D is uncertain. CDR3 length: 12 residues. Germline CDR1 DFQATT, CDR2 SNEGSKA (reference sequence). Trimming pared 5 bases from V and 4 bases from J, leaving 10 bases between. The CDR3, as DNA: TGCAGTGCTGATTCTAGGGCAGATACGCAGTATTTT. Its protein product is CSADSRADTQYF.

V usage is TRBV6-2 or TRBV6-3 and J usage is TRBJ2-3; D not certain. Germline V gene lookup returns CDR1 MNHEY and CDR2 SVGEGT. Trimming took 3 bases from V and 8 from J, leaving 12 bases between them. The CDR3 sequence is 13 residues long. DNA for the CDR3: TGTGCCAGCAGTTATTTGTCGACGGGTACGCAGTATTTT. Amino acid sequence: CASSYLSTGTQYF.